This TCR beta chain emerged from a study of T cells in localized non-small cell lung cancer. The germline V gene encodes CDR1 MGHRA and CDR2 YSYEKL. The CDR3 sequence is 14 residues long. V lost 5 bases to trimming and J lost 4 bases, with 15 bases between them. General study points: Maximal T cell clonality occurred in uninvolved adjacent lung, with tumor ranking below it.

Using immunoSEQ multiplex PCR, the repertoire was profiled, and TCRdb retains in-frame clones only, with some absent. The data contain over 50,000 clones, roughly 84% of them singletons. A remark on this clone: What it recognizes is unknown.

The rearrangement joins TRBV4-1 to TRBJ2-7, with D tentatively TRBD1 (5 bases). The sample was peripheral blood mononuclear cells, taken before any cancer treatment. This receptor was taken from a man aged 40 to 70 with stage III lung adenocarcinoma. The CDR3 reads CASSFDRDGYEQYF. The CDR3 bases are TGCGCCAGCAGCTTCGACAGAGACGGTTACGAGCAGTACTTC.